Listed below are T cell receptor beta chains from one sample, sequenced in a study of CD8 T cells in Susac syndrome. TCRdb re-derived calls from the immunoSEQ multiplex PCR reads in MiXCR, one entry per CDR3 protein. The sample holds some 170,000 distinct CDR3 sequences; around 94% are singletons and the top ten take about 0.094%. The specimen was CD4+ T cells from PBMCs. Receptor source: a human donor with multiple sclerosis. The CDR3 runs from the conserved cysteine through the conserved F or W. D genes are given only for firm matches. Clone size is shown for a subset of rows, as once, few, many or a class of expanded clone.

d_gene: TRBD2; j_gene: TRBJ2-7; abundance: .; v_gene: TRBV10-3; CDR3aa: CAISGLADYEQYF; CDR3nt: TGTGCCATCAGTGGACTAGCGGATTACGAGCAGTACTTC
d_gene: TRBD2; j_gene: TRBJ2-7; abundance: .; v_gene: TRBV5-1; CDR3aa: CASRLAGVYEQYF; CDR3nt: TGCGCCAGCAGACTAGCGGGAGTATACGAGCAGTACTTC
d_gene: .; j_gene: TRBJ2-5; abundance: .; v_gene: TRBV18; CDR3aa: CASSPPSRRETQYF; CDR3nt: TGTGCCAGCTCACCACCGTCTAGGAGAGAGACCCAGTACTTC
d_gene: .; j_gene: TRBJ2-7; abundance: .; v_gene: TRBV5-6; CDR3aa: CASSLWVGRSEQYF; CDR3nt: TGTGCCAGCAGCTTGTGGGTCGGGCGGAGCGAGCAGTACTTC
d_gene: .; j_gene: TRBJ1-4; abundance: .; v_gene: TRBV28; CDR3aa: CASSFFRGAANEKLFF; CDR3nt: TGTGCCAGCAGTTTCTTCCGGGGCGCAGCTAATGAAAAACTGTTTTTT
d_gene: .; j_gene: TRBJ1-1; abundance: .; v_gene: TRBV21-1; CDR3aa: CASSKSNRRNTEAFF; CDR3nt: TGTGCCAGCAGCAAATCGAACAGGAGGAACACTGAAGCTTTCTTT
d_gene: TRBD2; j_gene: TRBJ2-3; abundance: .; v_gene: TRBV9; CDR3aa: CASSVAGGIDTQYF; CDR3nt: TGTGCCAGCAGCGTAGCGGGAGGGATAGATACGCAGTATTTT
d_gene: .; j_gene: TRBJ2-5; abundance: once; v_gene: TRBV3-1; CDR3aa: CASSQDYQETQYF; CDR3nt: TGTGCCAGCAGCCAGGACTACCAAGAGACCCAGTACTTC
d_gene: TRBD1; j_gene: TRBJ1-3; abundance: once; v_gene: TRBV7-9; CDR3aa: CASSQGTGNTIYF; CDR3nt: TGTGCCAGCAGCCAAGGGACAGGGAACACCATATATTTT
d_gene: .; j_gene: TRBJ1-3; abundance: .; v_gene: TRBV3-1; CDR3aa: CASSSIRGAGNTIYF; CDR3nt: TGTGCCAGCAGCTCAATAAGGGGGGCTGGAAACACCATATATTTT
d_gene: .; j_gene: TRBJ1-4; abundance: few; v_gene: TRBV15; CDR3aa: CATSRDLGWDEKLFF; CDR3nt: TGTGCCACCAGCAGAGATTTAGGGTGGGATGAAAAACTGTTTTTT
d_gene: TRBD1; j_gene: TRBJ1-2; abundance: once; v_gene: TRBV27; CDR3aa: CASSLTGTGLQRGYTF; CDR3nt: TGTGCCAGCAGTCTCACCGGGACAGGATTACAAAGGGGCTACACCTTC
d_gene: .; j_gene: TRBJ2-3; abundance: .; v_gene: TRBV24-1; CDR3aa: CATSDSGRDTQYF; CDR3nt: TGTGCCACCAGTGACTCTGGCCGGGATACGCAGTATTTT
d_gene: .; j_gene: TRBJ2-2; abundance: .; v_gene: TRBV24-1; CDR3aa: CATSDPPVAGELFF; CDR3nt: TGTGCCACCAGTGATCCTCCGGTAGCCGGGGAGCTGTTTTTT
d_gene: .; j_gene: TRBJ1-1; abundance: once; v_gene: TRBV27; CDR3aa: CASSLRDGNTEAFF; CDR3nt: TGTGCCAGCAGTTTGAGGGACGGGAACACTGAAGCTTTCTTT
d_gene: .; j_gene: TRBJ2-5; abundance: .; v_gene: TRBV18; CDR3aa: CASSFIQETQYF; CDR3nt: TGTGCCAGCTCATTCATACAAGAGACCCAGTACTTC
d_gene: .; j_gene: TRBJ2-1; abundance: .; v_gene: TRBV12-3/TRBV12-4; CDR3aa: CASSFQFAGNNEQFF; CDR3nt: TGTGCCAGCAGTTTTCAGTTTGCAGGGAACAATGAGCAGTTCTTC
d_gene: .; j_gene: TRBJ2-3; abundance: .; v_gene: TRBV29-1; CDR3aa: CSVDLSTDTQYF; CDR3nt: TGCAGCGTTGATCTGAGCACAGATACGCAGTATTTT
d_gene: TRBD2; j_gene: TRBJ2-3; abundance: .; v_gene: TRBV4-1; CDR3aa: CASSLRTSGTSTDTQYF; CDR3nt: TGCGCCAGCAGCCTCAGGACTAGCGGGACTAGCACAGATACGCAGTATTTT
d_gene: .; j_gene: TRBJ1-4; abundance: .; v_gene: TRBV6-5; CDR3aa: CASSYVGTGEKLFF; CDR3nt: TGTGCCAGCAGTTACGTGGGGACGGGCGAAAAACTGTTTTTT
d_gene: TRBD2; j_gene: TRBJ2-7; abundance: .; v_gene: TRBV25-1; CDR3aa: CATRYYGRGLADRSSYEQYF; CDR3nt: TGTGCCACCCGGTACTACGGTCGGGGACTAGCGGATCGGAGCTCCTACGAGCAGTACTTC
d_gene: .; j_gene: TRBJ2-7; abundance: once; v_gene: TRBV28; CDR3aa: CASNPGGTRPFEQYF; CDR3nt: TGTGCCAGCAACCCAGGAGGGACTCGCCCCTTCGAGCAGTACTTC
d_gene: TRBD2; j_gene: TRBJ2-5; abundance: .; v_gene: TRBV27; CDR3aa: CASSPLAGGVQETQYF; CDR3nt: TGTGCCAGCAGTCCCTTAGCGGGAGGGGTACAAGAGACCCAGTACTTC
d_gene: .; j_gene: TRBJ2-3; abundance: .; v_gene: TRBV5-1; CDR3aa: CASSFGEGTDTQYF; CDR3nt: TGCGCCAGCAGCTTCGGAGAGGGCACAGATACGCAGTATTTT
d_gene: .; j_gene: TRBJ2-5; abundance: .; v_gene: TRBV15; CDR3aa: CATSKGEETQYF; CDR3nt: TGTGCCACCAGCAAAGGAGAAGAGACCCAGTACTTC
d_gene: .; j_gene: TRBJ2-7; abundance: .; v_gene: TRBV29-1; CDR3aa: CSVSTRQPYEQYF; CDR3nt: TGCAGCGTTTCTACGAGACAGCCGTACGAGCAGTACTTC
d_gene: TRBD1; j_gene: TRBJ2-1; abundance: .; v_gene: TRBV5-1; CDR3aa: CASSWGPRAGGLNEQFF; CDR3nt: TGCGCCAGCAGCTGGGGCCCGAGGGCAGGGGGTCTCAATGAGCAGTTCTTC
d_gene: .; j_gene: TRBJ2-3; abundance: .; v_gene: TRBV4-1; CDR3aa: CASSQSVDTQYF; CDR3nt: TGCGCCAGCAGCCAATCGGTGGATACGCAGTATTTT
d_gene: .; j_gene: TRBJ2-5; abundance: .; v_gene: TRBV29-1; CDR3aa: CSVAHGQGGQETQYF; CDR3nt: TGCAGCGTTGCTCATGGGCAGGGTGGCCAAGAGACCCAGTACTTC
d_gene: TRBD1; j_gene: TRBJ1-5; abundance: once; v_gene: TRBV12-3/TRBV12-4; CDR3aa: CASSGQVNQPQHF; CDR3nt: TGTGCCAGCAGCGGACAGGTCAATCAGCCCCAGCATTTT
d_gene: .; j_gene: TRBJ1-1; abundance: .; v_gene: TRBV5-1; CDR3aa: CASSLDRRYTEAFF; CDR3nt: TGCGCCAGCAGCTTAGACAGGCGGTACACTGAAGCTTTCTTT
d_gene: .; j_gene: TRBJ2-7; abundance: .; v_gene: TRBV5-1; CDR3aa: CASSLGGTDSYEQYF; CDR3nt: TGCGCCAGCAGCTTGGGCGGAACAGACTCCTACGAGCAGTACTTC
d_gene: .; j_gene: TRBJ2-1; abundance: .; v_gene: TRBV20-1; CDR3aa: CSASSSGSSYNEQFF; CDR3nt: TGCAGTGCTAGTTCCTCGGGAAGCTCCTACAATGAGCAGTTCTTC
d_gene: TRBD1; j_gene: TRBJ2-2; abundance: .; v_gene: TRBV15; CDR3aa: CATRQGRSNTGELFF; CDR3nt: TGTGCCACCCGACAGGGGCGCTCCAACACCGGGGAGCTGTTTTTT
d_gene: .; j_gene: TRBJ1-1; abundance: .; v_gene: TRBV2; CDR3aa: CASSERPGTEAFF; CDR3nt: TGTGCCAGCAGTGAACGCCCCGGCACTGAAGCTTTCTTT
d_gene: .; j_gene: TRBJ2-5; abundance: .; v_gene: TRBV18; CDR3aa: CASSPPSQQETQYF; CDR3nt: TGTGCCAGCTCACCACCGTCCCAGCAAGAGACCCAGTACTTC
d_gene: .; j_gene: TRBJ2-7; abundance: .; v_gene: TRBV28; CDR3aa: CASTENRVSYEQYF; CDR3nt: TGTGCCAGCACCGAAAACAGGGTCTCCTACGAGCAGTACTTC
d_gene: TRBD1; j_gene: TRBJ1-2; abundance: once; v_gene: TRBV4-1; CDR3aa: CASSQGPIAGGNYGYTF; CDR3nt: TGCGCCAGCAGCCAAGGCCCCATCGCAGGGGGAAACTATGGCTACACCTTC
d_gene: TRBD2; j_gene: TRBJ2-1; abundance: .; v_gene: TRBV12-3/TRBV12-4; CDR3aa: CASTYRMGAGGGDEQFF; CDR3nt: TGTGCCAGCACCTATCGGATGGGAGCGGGAGGGGGTGATGAGCAGTTCTTC
d_gene: TRBD1; j_gene: TRBJ2-7; abundance: once; v_gene: TRBV5-1; CDR3aa: CASSSTGARTYEQYF; CDR3nt: TGCGCCAGCAGCTCGACAGGGGCTCGAACCTACGAGCAGTACTTC
d_gene: .; j_gene: TRBJ1-4; abundance: .; v_gene: TRBV3-1; CDR3aa: CASSKRDGSNEKLFF; CDR3nt: TGTGCCAGCAGCAAAAGGGACGGCTCTAATGAAAAACTGTTTTTT
d_gene: .; j_gene: TRBJ2-7; abundance: .; v_gene: TRBV7-2; CDR3aa: CASSQSRGWAGRSYEQYF; CDR3nt: TGTGCCAGCAGTCAATCCAGGGGGTGGGCGGGGCGATCCTACGAGCAGTACTTC
d_gene: .; j_gene: TRBJ1-1; abundance: .; v_gene: TRBV29-1; CDR3aa: CSGQGLENTEAFF; CDR3nt: TGCAGCGGTCAGGGGTTAGAAAACACTGAAGCTTTCTTT
d_gene: .; j_gene: TRBJ2-1; abundance: .; v_gene: TRBV5-1; CDR3aa: CASSWGDRQDEQFF; CDR3nt: TGCGCCAGCAGCTGGGGGGACCGGCAGGATGAGCAGTTCTTC
d_gene: .; j_gene: TRBJ2-2; abundance: .; v_gene: TRBV28; CDR3aa: CASSFVTAPNTGELFF; CDR3nt: TGTGCCAGCAGTTTCGTTACTGCCCCGAACACCGGGGAGCTGTTTTTT
d_gene: .; j_gene: TRBJ2-4; abundance: .; v_gene: TRBV27; CDR3aa: CASRPAGTENIQYF; CDR3nt: TGTGCCAGCAGGCCTGCCGGGACGGAAAACATTCAGTACTTC
d_gene: TRBD2; j_gene: TRBJ2-3; abundance: .; v_gene: TRBV27; CDR3aa: CASRGLAGGEDTQYF; CDR3nt: TGTGCCAGCAGGGGACTAGCGGGAGGGGAAGATACGCAGTATTTT
d_gene: .; j_gene: TRBJ1-2; abundance: .; v_gene: TRBV6-1; CDR3aa: CASSERGTYGYTF; CDR3nt: TGTGCCAGCAGTGAACGGGGGACCTATGGCTACACCTTC
d_gene: TRBD1; j_gene: TRBJ2-1; abundance: .; v_gene: TRBV27; CDR3aa: CASSPLQGRNEQFF; CDR3nt: TGTGCCAGCAGTCCCCTACAGGGGCGCAATGAGCAGTTCTTC
d_gene: .; j_gene: TRBJ2-7; abundance: .; v_gene: TRBV15; CDR3aa: CATSNPPTYEQYF; CDR3nt: TGTGCCACCAGCAATCCTCCGACCTACGAGCAGTACTTC
d_gene: .; j_gene: TRBJ2-2; abundance: .; v_gene: TRBV5-6; CDR3aa: CATSRAERGGELFF; CDR3nt: TGTGCCACCTCTCGGGCGGAGAGAGGCGGGGAGCTGTTTTTT
d_gene: TRBD1; j_gene: TRBJ1-4; abundance: .; v_gene: TRBV30; CDR3aa: CAWRGQGLAGIFMNEKLFF; CDR3nt: TGTGCCTGGAGAGGACAGGGTCTCGCCGGCATTTTTATGAATGAAAAACTGTTTTTT
d_gene: TRBD1; j_gene: TRBJ1-5; abundance: .; v_gene: TRBV29-1; CDR3aa: CSVGLSGTGPQHF; CDR3nt: TGCAGCGTTGGCCTTAGCGGGACAGGACCCCAGCATTTT
d_gene: .; j_gene: TRBJ2-5; abundance: .; v_gene: TRBV6-1; CDR3aa: CASTFPRHRLLETQYF; CDR3nt: TGTGCCAGCACCTTCCCTCGGCACAGATTACTAGAGACCCAGTACTTC
d_gene: TRBD2; j_gene: TRBJ2-2; abundance: .; v_gene: TRBV7-3; CDR3aa: CASSPRLAGAGELFF; CDR3nt: TGTGCCAGCAGCCCCCGACTAGCGGGAGCCGGGGAGCTGTTTTTT
d_gene: TRBD2; j_gene: TRBJ2-7; abundance: .; v_gene: TRBV18; CDR3aa: CASSQRGSGTYEQYF; CDR3nt: TGTGCCAGCTCACAGCGGGGTTCTGGCACCTACGAGCAGTACTTC